Below are 13 T cell receptor beta chains sequenced from a single sample in a study of T-cell reconstitution after alpha-beta-depleted transplantation in children. Researchers prepared the TCRbeta library using unique molecular identifiers, the study reports. TCRdb re-called the PCR reads with MiXCR, one entry per CDR3 protein. The table includes more than 500,000 distinct CDR3 sequences, approximately 10% detected once. Here the sequenced sample was PBMCs, mostly from graft donor cells, taken 180 days after TCRalphabeta/CD19-depleted stem cell transplant. The receptors shown here come from a female patient between 2 and 10 years old who had a stem cell transplant for aplastic anemia, so the T cells may come from the graft donor.

There are many counts of this clonotype. This sequence joins TRBV12-3 or TRBV12-4 and TRBJ2-7; 12 nucleotides align to TRBD2. There are 14 residues in the CDR3. After removal of 5 bases from V and 6 bases from J, the junction contained 5 bases not matched to a gene. CDR3 in amino acids: CASSQGLAGIEQYV. CDR3 nucleotides: TGTGCCAGCAGTCAAGGACTAGCGGGAATCGAGCAGTACGTC.

This clonotype turned up a few times. The rearrangement uses TRBV7-2 and TRBJ2-3, with 7 nucleotides matching TRBD2. CDR1 SGHTA and CDR2 FQGNSA come from the germline V gene. The CDR3 extends over 16 amino acids. The V and J ends lost 4 bases and 3 bases, in that order; junction bases with no gene match: 10. In DNA, the CDR3 is TGTGCCAGCAGCTCGGGCACGGGAGGTTTTACAGATACGCAGTATTTT. It is translated as CASSSGTGGFTDTQYF.

This clonotype has only a few counts. For the CDR3, the DNA is TGTGCCAGCAGCTCCACTAGCGGGAGGGCCGGTACTAATACGCAGTATTTT. It encodes CASSSTSGRAGTNTQYF. The rearrangement joins TRBV28 to TRBJ2-3; 13 bases are a match to TRBD2. Germline V lookup: CDR1 MDHEN, CDR2 SYDVKM. V lost 6 bases and J lost 7; bases outside the gene matches: 13. CDR3 length equals 17 residues.

This clonotype came up once. The chain joins TRBV11-2 to TRBJ2-3; 11 nucleotides align to TRBD2. Germline V gives CDR1 SGHAT, CDR2 FQNNGV. The length of the CDR3 is 18 residues. Germline trimming cut 1 base from V and 4 bases from J; bases unmatched to any gene: 10. This chain's CDR3 is CASSLVGSGRAGADTQYF. DNA for the CDR3: TGTGCCAGCAGCTTAGTAGGTAGCGGGAGGGCGGGTGCAGATACGCAGTATTTT.

The V call is TRBV20-1, the J call TRBJ2-5; either TRBD1 or TRBD2 may fit D (6 bases each). V lost 6 bases to trimming and J lost 5 bases, with 10 bases between them. CDR3 length: 11 residues. Germline lookup yields CDR1 DFQATT and CDR2 SNEGSKA (reference sequence). CDR3 DNA sequence: TGCAGTGCCAAAGGGGGGGAGACCCAGTACTTC. Its protein product is CSAKGGETQYF.

There are a few counts of this clonotype. J is TRBJ1-2 and V is TRBV12-3 or TRBV12-4; no clear D gene. The CDR3 totals 16 residues. V lost 6 bases to trimming and J lost 4 bases, with 21 bases between them. The CDR3 reads CASSLAPGGARYGYTF. CDR3 nucleotide sequence: TGTGCCAGCAGCCTGGCCCCTGGAGGAGCTCGCTATGGCTACACCTTC.

The chain has TRBV4-3 and TRBJ2-3; TRBD1 aligns across 7 bases. This CDR3 is 15 amino acids long. Germline V lookup: CDR1 LGHNA, CDR2 YSLEER. Trimming cost V 4 bases and J 1 base; bases outside gene matches: 5. The CDR3 loop reads CASSPWDRGTDTQYF. The CDR3 coding sequence is TGCGCCAGCAGCCCGTGGGACAGAGGCACAGATACGCAGTATTTT.

This clonotype has a handful of counts. The rearrangement uses TRBV6-5 and TRBJ1-5, with TRBD1 as a possible D gene (5 bases). The CDR3 spans 17 residues. Deletions cut 2 bases from V and 0 bases from J, with 14 bases between. Germline CDR1 reads MNHEY; CDR2 reads SVGAGI. The CDR3 DNA sequence: TGTGCCAGCAGTTACACCTCAGGACATTATAGCAATCAGCCCCAGCATTTT. Its protein product is CASSYTSGHYSNQPQHF.

This clonotype was detected many times. The V and J genes are TRBV12-3 or TRBV12-4 and TRBJ2-5; the D gene is possibly TRBD1 (5 bases). Trimming took off 2 bases at V and 2 bases at J, with 12 bases between the two ends. The CDR3 covers 15 residues. The CDR3 reads CASSLKTVTQETQYF. The DNA of the CDR3 is TGTGCCAGCAGTTTAAAGACAGTTACACAAGAGACCCAGTACTTC.

The V and J genes are TRBV10-3 and TRBJ2-5, with D possibly TRBD1 on 6 matching bases. The CDR3 has 14 residues. The germline V and J ends were trimmed by 0 bases and 6 bases, with 11 bases remaining between them. Germline CDR1 and CDR2: ENHRY and SYGVKD. The CDR3 bases are TGTGCCATCAGTGAGTCGAACCAGGGGAAGACCCAGTACTTC. Protein: CAISESNQGKTQYF.

This clonotype was detected only a few times. The chain uses TRBV20-1 and TRBJ2-7; D might be TRBD2 (5 bases). The CDR3 runs to 16 residues. V dropped 3 bases and J dropped 0 bases, with 18 bases sitting between them. Germline V gives CDR1 DFQATT, CDR2 SNEGSKA (reference sequence). CDR3 in amino acids: CSASPAGSGSSYEQYF. As DNA, the CDR3 is TGCAGTGCTAGCCCGGCGGGCTCGGGATCCTCCTACGAGCAGTACTTC.

With respect to this clonotype: It may be a read error: a sequence one base away is much more abundant. The chain joins TRBV7-9 to TRBJ1-2; D might be TRBD1 (6 bases). The germline gives CDR1 SEHNR, CDR2 FQNEAQ (reference sequence). The CDR3 contains 15 residues. CDR3 residues: CASRRGGASGYAYTF. CDR3 nucleotides: TGTGCCAGCAGGAGAGGGGGGGCGAGCGGCTATGCCTACACCTTC.

This clonotype turned up a few times. The CDR3 region has the DNA TGTGCCAGCACCCCCTCAGGGAGGAAAGTGGCCCCCATGTTGCAGTTCTTC. Protein product: CASTPSGRKVAPMLQFF. This chain links TRBV27 with TRBJ2-1; D perhaps matches TRBD2 (6 bases). Germline CDR1 reads MNHEY; CDR2 reads SMNVEV (reference sequence). The CDR3 runs to 17 residues. V gave up 7 bases and J gave up 12 bases, with 31 bases separating them.